This T cell receptor beta chain was identified during a study of identical twins. This CDR3 comprises 16 residues. Germline CDR1 reads SGHRS; CDR2 reads YFSETQ. Trimming at V came to 1 base and at J to 5 bases, leaving 6 bases not matched to a gene. TCRdb recomputed calls from the 5' RACE reads with MiXCR, one row per CDR3 protein. The sample comprises hundreds of thousands of distinct CDR3 sequences, 7.5% of which are singletons, and approximately 2% rests with the top ten. This sample also appeared in a second study, on yellow fever vaccine responses in identical twins.

The sequence came from a young woman in good health. The J gene is TRBJ2-1, the V gene TRBV5-1; 10 bases match TRBD2. Material for sequencing was memory (CD45RO+) T cells sorted from blood. The CDR3 DNA reads as TGCGCCAGCAGCTTGATCCCAGCGGGGGGGCACAATGAGCAGTTCTTC. Amino acids: CASSLIPAGGHNEQFF.